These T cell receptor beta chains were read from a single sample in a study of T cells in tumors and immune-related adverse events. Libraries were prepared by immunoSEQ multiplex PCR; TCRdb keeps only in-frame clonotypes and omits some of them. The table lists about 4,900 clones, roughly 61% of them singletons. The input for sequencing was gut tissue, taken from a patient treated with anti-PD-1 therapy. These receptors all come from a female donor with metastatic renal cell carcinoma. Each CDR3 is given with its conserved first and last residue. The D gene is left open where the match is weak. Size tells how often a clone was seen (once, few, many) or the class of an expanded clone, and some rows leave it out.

CDR3aa: CASSPLPGELFF
CDR3nt: TGTGCCAGCAGCCCCCTGCCCGGGGAGCTGTTTTTT
abundance: once
d_gene: .
j_gene: TRBJ2-2
v_gene: TRBV7-2

CDR3aa: CAWSGGRAHEQYF
CDR3nt: TGTGCCTGGAGTGGCGGGAGGGCCCACGAGCAGTACTTC
abundance: few
d_gene: TRBD2
j_gene: TRBJ2-7
v_gene: TRBV30

CDR3aa: CASSPTGTGELFF
CDR3nt: TGTGCCAGCAGCCCTACAGGGACCGGGGAGCTGTTTTTT
abundance: .
d_gene: .
j_gene: TRBJ2-2
v_gene: TRBV7-2

CDR3aa: CASSLDRTTDTQYF
CDR3nt: TGTGCCAGCAGCTTAGATAGGACAACAGATACGCAGTATTTT
abundance: few
d_gene: .
j_gene: TRBJ2-3
v_gene: TRBV11-2

CDR3aa: CASSYSDRLKAFF
CDR3nt: TGTGCCAGCAGTTACTCAGACAGGTTAAAAGCTTTCTTT
abundance: .
d_gene: .
j_gene: TRBJ1-1
v_gene: TRBV6-6

CDR3aa: CASRPQEGQRSYNEQFF
CDR3nt: TGTGCCAGCAGACCCCAGGAGGGCCAACGATCCTACAATGAGCAGTTCTTC
abundance: medium-sized
d_gene: .
j_gene: TRBJ2-1
v_gene: TRBV28

CDR3aa: CASSEDRGSVDTQYF
CDR3nt: TGCGCCAGCAGTGAGGACAGGGGATCCGTGGATACGCAGTATTTT
abundance: .
d_gene: TRBD1
j_gene: TRBJ2-3
v_gene: TRBV10-1

CDR3aa: CASSSGALSGNTIYF
CDR3nt: TGTGCCAGCAGTTCGGGGGCTCTCTCTGGAAACACCATATATTTT
abundance: .
d_gene: .
j_gene: TRBJ1-3
v_gene: TRBV6-5

CDR3aa: CASSLRPGQGGGGYTF
CDR3nt: TGTGCCAGCAGCTTAAGACCGGGACAGGGCGGTGGTGGCTACACCTTC
abundance: .
d_gene: TRBD1
j_gene: TRBJ1-2
v_gene: TRBV7-2

CDR3aa: CASSTLTSGQETQYF
CDR3nt: TGTGCCAGTAGTACCCTGACTAGCGGCCAAGAGACCCAGTACTTC
abundance: .
d_gene: TRBD2
j_gene: TRBJ2-5
v_gene: TRBV19

CDR3aa: CASSSARTGGNGYTF
CDR3nt: TGTGCCAGCAGTTCCGCACGAACAGGGGGCAACGGCTACACCTTC
abundance: .
d_gene: TRBD1
j_gene: TRBJ1-2
v_gene: TRBV6-5

CDR3aa: CASSSSGYGVDTEAFF
CDR3nt: TGTGCCAGCAGCTCCAGTGGGTACGGGGTGGACACTGAAGCTTTCTTT
abundance: .
d_gene: .
j_gene: TRBJ1-1
v_gene: TRBV11-1

CDR3aa: CASSSQTDTEAFF
CDR3nt: TGTGCCAGCAGCTCCCAGACGGACACTGAAGCTTTCTTT
abundance: .
d_gene: .
j_gene: TRBJ1-1
v_gene: TRBV7-2

CDR3aa: CASSRQGASTEAFF
CDR3nt: TGTGCCAGCAGCCGACAGGGGGCGAGCACTGAAGCTTTCTTT
abundance: .
d_gene: TRBD1
j_gene: TRBJ1-1
v_gene: TRBV5-4

CDR3aa: CAISEGLQGNTEAFF
CDR3nt: TGTGCCATCAGTGAAGGATTACAGGGGAACACTGAAGCTTTCTTT
abundance: .
d_gene: .
j_gene: TRBJ1-1
v_gene: TRBV10-3

CDR3aa: CASSSAGHLNTEAFF
CDR3nt: TGTGCCAGCAGCTCAGCGGGACACCTGAACACTGAAGCTTTCTTT
abundance: large
d_gene: .
j_gene: TRBJ1-1
v_gene: TRBV7-9

CDR3aa: CASSNQSSGSRGETQYF
CDR3nt: TGTGCCAGCAGCAACCAATCTAGCGGGAGTCGTGGAGAGACCCAGTACTTC
abundance: .
d_gene: .
j_gene: TRBJ2-5
v_gene: TRBV21-1

CDR3aa: CASSQGLGNQPQHF
CDR3nt: TGCGCCAGCAGTCAAGGATTGGGCAATCAGCCCCAGCATTTT
abundance: once
d_gene: .
j_gene: TRBJ1-5
v_gene: TRBV23-1

CDR3aa: CASREDRIYYGYTF
CDR3nt: TGCGCCAGCAGGGAGGACCGGATATACTATGGCTACACCTTC
abundance: .
d_gene: .
j_gene: TRBJ1-2
v_gene: TRBV5-1

CDR3aa: CASSFAGGRVKNIQYF
CDR3nt: TGTGCCAGCAGTTTCGCGGGAGGCCGGGTCAAAAACATTCAGTACTTC
abundance: .
d_gene: TRBD2
j_gene: TRBJ2-4
v_gene: TRBV28

CDR3aa: CASSLVGAVDTGELFF
CDR3nt: TGTGCCAGCAGCCTAGTCGGCGCGGTCGACACCGGGGAGCTGTTTTTT
abundance: .
d_gene: .
j_gene: TRBJ2-2
v_gene: TRBV7-9

CDR3aa: CASSWGGRYGYTF
CDR3nt: TGTGCCAGCAGTTGGGGTGGCCGCTATGGCTACACCTTC
abundance: large
d_gene: .
j_gene: TRBJ1-2
v_gene: TRBV27

CDR3aa: CASSYERGEQYF
CDR3nt: TGTGCCAGCTCTTATGAGCGAGGCGAGCAGTACTTC
abundance: medium-sized
d_gene: .
j_gene: TRBJ2-7
v_gene: TRBV5-5

CDR3aa: CASRDTRGGETQYF
CDR3nt: TGTGCCAGCAGGGACACACGGGGGGGTGAGACCCAGTACTTC
abundance: .
d_gene: TRBD2
j_gene: TRBJ2-5
v_gene: TRBV11-2

CDR3aa: CASSLVLAPGELFF
CDR3nt: TGTGCCAGCAGCTTAGTACTTGCCCCCGGGGAGCTGTTTTTT
abundance: .
d_gene: .
j_gene: TRBJ2-2
v_gene: TRBV7-2